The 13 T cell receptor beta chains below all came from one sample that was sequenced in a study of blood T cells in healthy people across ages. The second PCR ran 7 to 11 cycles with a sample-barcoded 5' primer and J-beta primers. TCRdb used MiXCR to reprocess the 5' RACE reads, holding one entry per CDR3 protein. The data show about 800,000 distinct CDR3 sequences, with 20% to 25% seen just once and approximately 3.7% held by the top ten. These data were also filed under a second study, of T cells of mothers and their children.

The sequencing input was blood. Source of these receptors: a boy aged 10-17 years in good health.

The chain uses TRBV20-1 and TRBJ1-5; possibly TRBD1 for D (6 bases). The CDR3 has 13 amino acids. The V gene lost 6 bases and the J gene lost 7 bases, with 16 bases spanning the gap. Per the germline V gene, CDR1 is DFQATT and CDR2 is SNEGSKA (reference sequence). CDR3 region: CSASQGYFQPQHF. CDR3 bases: TGCAGTGCCAGTCAGGGGTATTTCCAGCCCCAGCATTTT.

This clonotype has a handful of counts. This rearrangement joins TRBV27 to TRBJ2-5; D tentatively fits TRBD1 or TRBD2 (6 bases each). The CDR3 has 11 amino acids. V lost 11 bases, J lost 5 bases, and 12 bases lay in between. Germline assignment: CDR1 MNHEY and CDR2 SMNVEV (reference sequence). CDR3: CALRGGETQYF. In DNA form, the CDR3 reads TGTGCCTTAAGAGGGGGGGAGACCCAGTACTTC.

Written as DNA, the CDR3 is TGTGCCTGGAGTGCTGGCCTTAATGAGCAGTTCTTC. Amino acids: CAWSAGLNEQFF. V gene TRBV30 combines with J gene TRBJ2-1; D remains unclear. Germline V gives CDR1 GTSNPN, CDR2 SVGIG (reference sequence). The CDR3 totals 12 residues. V gave up 1 base and J gave up 7 bases, with 8 bases separating them.

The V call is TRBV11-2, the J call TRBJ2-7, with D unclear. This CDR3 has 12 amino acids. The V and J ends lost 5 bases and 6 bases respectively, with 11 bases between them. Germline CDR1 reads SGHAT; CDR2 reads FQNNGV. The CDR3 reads CASSPQVGEQYF. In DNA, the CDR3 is TGTGCCAGCAGCCCCCAGGTCGGCGAGCAGTACTTC. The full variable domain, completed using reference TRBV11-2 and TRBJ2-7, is EAGVAQSPRYKIIEKRQSVAFWCNPISGHATLYWYQQILGQGPKLLIQFQNNGVVDDSQLPKDRFSAERLKGVDSTLKIQPAKLEDSAVYLCASSPQVGEQYFGPGTRLTVT.

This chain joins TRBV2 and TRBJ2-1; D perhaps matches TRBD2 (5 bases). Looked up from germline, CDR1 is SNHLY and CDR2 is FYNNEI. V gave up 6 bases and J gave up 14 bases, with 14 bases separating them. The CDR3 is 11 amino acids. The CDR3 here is CASSVERWEFF. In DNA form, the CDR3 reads TGTGCCAGCAGCGTAGAGCGGTGGGAGTTCTTC.

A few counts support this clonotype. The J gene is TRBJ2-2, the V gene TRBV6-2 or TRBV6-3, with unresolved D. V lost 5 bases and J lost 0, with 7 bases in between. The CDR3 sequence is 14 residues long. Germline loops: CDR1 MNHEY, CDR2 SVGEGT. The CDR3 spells CASSDASNTGELFF. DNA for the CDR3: TGTGCCAGCAGTGACGCATCGAACACCGGGGAGCTGTTTTTT.

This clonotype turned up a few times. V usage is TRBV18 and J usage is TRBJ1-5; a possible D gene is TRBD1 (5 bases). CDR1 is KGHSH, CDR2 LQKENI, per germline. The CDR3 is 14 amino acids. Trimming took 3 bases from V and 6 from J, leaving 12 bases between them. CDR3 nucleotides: TGTGCCAGCTCACCGTTGTCGGGGGTTCAGCCCCAGCATTTT. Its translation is CASSPLSGVQPQHF.

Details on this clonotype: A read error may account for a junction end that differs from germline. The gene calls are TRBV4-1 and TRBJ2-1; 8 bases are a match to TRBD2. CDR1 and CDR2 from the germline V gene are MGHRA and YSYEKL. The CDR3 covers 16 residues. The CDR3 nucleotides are TGCGCCAGCAGCCAAGATGTAGCGGGGCCCTACAATGAGCAGTCCTTC. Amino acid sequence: CASSQDVAGPYNEQSF.

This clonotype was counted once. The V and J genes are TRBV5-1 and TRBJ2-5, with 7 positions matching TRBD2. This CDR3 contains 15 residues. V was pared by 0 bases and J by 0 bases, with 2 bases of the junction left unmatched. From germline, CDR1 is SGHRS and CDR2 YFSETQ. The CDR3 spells CASSLGAGNQETQYF. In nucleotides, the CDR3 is TGCGCCAGCAGCTTGGGAGCGGGGAACCAAGAGACCCAGTACTTC.

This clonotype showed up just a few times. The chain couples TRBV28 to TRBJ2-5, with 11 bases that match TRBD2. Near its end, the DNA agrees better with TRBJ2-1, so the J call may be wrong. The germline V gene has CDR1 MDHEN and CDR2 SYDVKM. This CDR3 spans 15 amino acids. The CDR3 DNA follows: TGTGCCAGCAGTTCGTCTAGCGGGGGGTTAAATGAGCAGTTCTTC. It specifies CASSSSSGGLNEQFF.

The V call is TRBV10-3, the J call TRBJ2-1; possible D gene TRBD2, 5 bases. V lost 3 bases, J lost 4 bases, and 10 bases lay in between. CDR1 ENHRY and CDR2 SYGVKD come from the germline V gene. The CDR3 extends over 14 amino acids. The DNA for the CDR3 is TGTGCCATCAGTGACCCCCGGGGTTACAATGAGCAGTTCTTC. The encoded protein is CAISDPRGYNEQFF.

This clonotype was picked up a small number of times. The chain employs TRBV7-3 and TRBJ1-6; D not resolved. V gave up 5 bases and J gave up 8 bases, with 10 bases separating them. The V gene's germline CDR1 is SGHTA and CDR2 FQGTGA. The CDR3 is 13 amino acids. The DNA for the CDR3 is TGTGCCAGCAGCGAGCGGCGGGATTCACCCCTCCACTTT. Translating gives CASSERRDSPLHF.

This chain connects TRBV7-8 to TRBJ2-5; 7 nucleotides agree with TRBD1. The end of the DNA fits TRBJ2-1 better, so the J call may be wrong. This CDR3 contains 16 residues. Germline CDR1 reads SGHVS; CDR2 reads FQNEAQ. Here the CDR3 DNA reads TGTGCCAGCAGCTTTATACAGGGGAGCGCTTCAGGGGGGCAGTTCTTC. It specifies CASSFIQGSASGGQFF.